Below, one T cell receptor beta chain is given with its context. Its antigen is unidentified. Positively selected for CCR7, the CD45RO-negative cells used as naive CD8 cells excluded terminally differentiated effector memory CD45RA+ cells. The data belong to a study of shared clonotypes between healthy human individuals. Study context: Participating donors consisted of two women and a few men aged 18 to 49. Study-wide results and limits: Despite large depth, sorted-subset datasets appeared incompletely sequenced.

The data were produced by immunoSEQ multiplex PCR, yet TCRdb's version contains in-frame clones alone and is incomplete. The sample holds under 700,000 clones, around 95% seen once. This receptor was taken from a woman in her 30s in good health. The sample taken for sequencing was naive CD8+ T cells sorted from blood.

In DNA, the CDR3 is TGTGCCAGGCCGCGGGGACAGGGCTCCTACGAGCAGTACTTC. It specifies CARPRGQGSYEQYF. The chain joins TRBV19 to TRBJ2-7; 9 bases agree with TRBD1. The J segment lost 0 bases and the V segment lost 9 bases, leaving 6 bases of the junction unmatched. CDR1 is LNHDA and CDR2 is SQIVND in the germline V gene (reference sequence). This CDR3 has 14 residues.